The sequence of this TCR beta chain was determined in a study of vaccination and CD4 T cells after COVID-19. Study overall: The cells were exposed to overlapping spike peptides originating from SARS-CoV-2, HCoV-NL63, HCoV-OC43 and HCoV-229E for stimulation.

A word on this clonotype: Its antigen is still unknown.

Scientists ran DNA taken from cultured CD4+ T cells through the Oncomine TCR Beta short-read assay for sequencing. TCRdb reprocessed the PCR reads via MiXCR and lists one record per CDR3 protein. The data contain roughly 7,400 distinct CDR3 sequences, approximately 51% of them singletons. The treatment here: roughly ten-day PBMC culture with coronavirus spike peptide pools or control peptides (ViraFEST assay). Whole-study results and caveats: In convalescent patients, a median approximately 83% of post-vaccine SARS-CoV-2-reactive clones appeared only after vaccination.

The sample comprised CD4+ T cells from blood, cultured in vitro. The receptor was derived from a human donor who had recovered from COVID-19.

This chain's CDR3 is CASRPTALYGYTF. CDR3 bases: TGTGCCAGCAGGCCGACAGCCCTCTATGGCTACACCTTC. The rearrangement links TRBV27 to TRBJ1-2; D perhaps matches TRBD1 (5 bases). The CDR3 runs 13 residues. The V gene lost 6 bases and the J gene lost 4 bases, with 12 bases spanning the gap. Germline V lookup: CDR1 MNHEY, CDR2 SMNVEV (reference sequence).